The entry that follows covers one T cell receptor beta chain sequence. Its antigen has not been determined. No quality values exist for individual bases; no much larger clone is one base distant. The sample is drawn from a study of T-cell reconstitution after alpha-beta-depleted transplantation in children listed by TCRdb under 2016. Describing the broader study: T-cell immune reconstitution after TCRalphabeta/CD19-depleted allogeneic hematopoietic cell transplantation in children was quantitatively tracked in the study by means of TCR repertoire profiling. General findings and caveats noted by the study authors: The apparently early alphabetaT-cell count recovery about two months after transplant was reportedly dependent on only several hundred rapidly expanded clones derived from non-depleted graft cells. In some patients, high TCRbeta diversity at day 60 was attributed to recipient T cells and intrathymic progenitors that had survived conditioning. Over subsequent months, a decline in hyperexpanded clone frequencies was noted, and after one year, T-cell counts and TCRbeta diversity were mostly ascribed to newly produced T cells.

Per the germline V gene, SGHTA is the CDR1 and FQGTGA is the CDR2. Inclusive of the bounding cysteine and phenylalanine, the CDR3 is 16 residues long. CDR3 DNA is the only sequence kept; it has 48 bases, read in frame from the first base. Relative to germline, V is 5 bases shorter and J is 1 base shorter, with 15 bases between their ends. The library relied on PCR. Data came from an Illumina HiSeq 2500. To normalize quantification of the TCRbeta repertoire, the TCR libraries were built with molecular barcoding that relied on unique molecular identifiers. TCRdb trimmed the raw reads at Q25, called clones with MiXCR and kept productive beta chains. All rows with the same CDR3 protein become a single entry with the most common DNA and genes. Across this sample there are about 900,000 distinct CDR3 sequences, with about 30% seen only once. The leading ten clones occupy roughly 28% of the sample. The intended sense of this specimen's treatment or condition label: allogeneic hematopoietic cell transplantation with graft depleted of TCRalphabeta T cells and CD19 B cells. The transplant recipients were children given TCRalphabeta/CD19-depleted allogeneic hematopoietic cell grafts.

The input for sequencing was PBMCs, mostly from graft donor cells, taken 360 days after TCRalphabeta/CD19-depleted stem cell transplant. This chain joins TRBV7-3 to TRBJ2-1; a tentative D match to TRBD2 spans 6 bases. The source of this sequence is a boy under two years old who had a stem cell transplant for SCID, so the T cells may come from the graft donor. At the DNA level, the sequence is TGTGCCAGCAGCGTTGCTAGCGTCGGATCCTACAATGAGCAGTTCTTC. Its protein product is CASSVASVGSYNEQFF.